This record looks at one T cell receptor beta chain sequence and its context. This sample is part of a study of T cell changes during pregnancy in multiple sclerosis. CDR3 length: 15 amino acids. Germline V gene sequence: CDR1 SGHRS, CDR2 YFSETQ. V was pared by 3 bases and J by 8 bases, with 8 bases of the junction left unmatched. Libraries were prepared by immunoSEQ multiplex PCR; TCRdb keeps only in-frame clonotypes and omits some of them. The sample shows fewer than 70,000 clones, around nine tenths of them seen only once. The V gene is TRBV5-1, the J gene TRBJ2-1, with 10 bases identical to TRBD2. The sequence came from a human donor whose cells served as feeder cells for cultures in a pregnancy study. The sequenced material came from peripheral blood from another person, used as feeder cells. The CDR3 DNA is TGCGCCAGCAGCTCGTTAGAGCGGGGGGGCGATGAGCAGTTCTTC. It is translated as CASSSLERGGDEQFF.